This T cell receptor beta chain was recovered during a study of identical twins. This clonotype showed up just a few times. The target antigen is unknown. General study points: Instead of following the same donors, the conclusions were based on cross-sectional statistical analysis. Insertions ran lower in abundant cord blood beta clonotypes, though not in memory repertoires.

The CDR3 has 15 amino acids. Between the trimmed V and J ends, which lost 4 bases and 2 bases, there was a span of 14 bases. CDR1 and CDR2 from the germline V gene are SGHKS and YYEKEE (reference sequence). It was template switching that added a universal primer site, and there were unique molecular identifiers on the cDNA. Using its own MiXCR run on the 5' RACE reads, TCRdb lists one record per CDR3 protein. The repertoire holds some 240,000 distinct CDR3 sequences, with more than 9% as singletons. All donors comprised healthy Caucasians. This sequence was found in a middle-aged man in good health. What was sequenced was memory T cells sorted from blood. This chain connects TRBV5-5 to TRBJ2-3; D possibly corresponds to TRBD1 (5 bases). The CDR3 is CASSILDGHTDTQYF. CDR3 nucleotides: TGTGCCAGCAGCATCCTAGACGGACACACAGATACGCAGTATTTT. The entire variable domain, with the rest obtained from reference TRBV5-5 and TRBJ2-3, is as follows: DAGVTQSPTHLIKTRGQQVTLRCSPISGHKSVSWYQQVLGQGPQFIFQYYEKEERGRGNFPDRFSARQFPNYSSELNVNALLLGDSALYLCASSILDGHTDTQYFGPGTRLTVL.